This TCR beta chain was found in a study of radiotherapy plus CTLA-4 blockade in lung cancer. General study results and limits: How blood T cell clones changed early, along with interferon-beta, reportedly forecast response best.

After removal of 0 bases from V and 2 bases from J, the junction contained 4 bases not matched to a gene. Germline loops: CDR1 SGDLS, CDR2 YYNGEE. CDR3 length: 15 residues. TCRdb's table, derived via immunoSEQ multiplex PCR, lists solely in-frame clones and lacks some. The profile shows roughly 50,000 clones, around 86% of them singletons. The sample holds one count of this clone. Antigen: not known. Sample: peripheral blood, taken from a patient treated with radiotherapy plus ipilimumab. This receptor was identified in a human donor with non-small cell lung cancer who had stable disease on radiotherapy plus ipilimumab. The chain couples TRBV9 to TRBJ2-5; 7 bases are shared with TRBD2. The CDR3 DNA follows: TGTGCCAGCAGCGTAGCCGGACTAGTACAAGAGACCCAGTACTTC. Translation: CASSVAGLVQETQYF.